The 8 T cell receptor beta chains below were found in one sample sequenced in a study of blood T cell repertoires in COVID-19. Assay: immunoSEQ multiplex PCR; the TCRdb copy retains only in-frame clones and omits some. The sample lists 150,000 to 200,000 clones, 85% seen once, with approximately 3.3% in the top ten. The sequenced material came from peripheral blood. The receptors here all came from a human donor with acute or convalescent COVID-19. The donor label of this sample is uncertain.

The J gene is TRBJ1-3, the V gene TRBV5-4, with D possibly being TRBD1 (5 bases). Germline V gene lookup returns CDR1 SGHNT and CDR2 YYREEE (reference sequence). The CDR3 has 15 amino acids. V was clipped by 4 bases and J by 0 bases, with 11 bases between them. The CDR3 sequence: CASSGAAGSGNTIYF. The CDR3 DNA follows: TGTGCCAGCAGCGGGGCGGCCGGCTCTGGAAACACCATATATTTT.

The chain joins TRBV5-1 to TRBJ1-4, with 10 bases aligning to TRBD1. The CDR3 has 18 residues. Germline V CDR1 and CDR2: SGHRS, YFSETQ. After removal of 0 bases from V and 0 bases from J, the junction contained 5 bases not matched to a gene. In DNA, the CDR3 is TGCGCCAGCAGCTTGGATCGGGACAGGGGAGCAACTAATGAAAAACTGTTTTTT. This codes for CASSLDRDRGATNEKLFF.

The genes are TRBV28 and TRBJ1-5; no clear D gene. V dropped 4 bases and J dropped 7 bases, with 11 bases sitting between them. Germline loops: CDR1 MDHEN, CDR2 SYDVKM. The CDR3 loop spans 13 amino acids. The CDR3 DNA follows: TGTGCCAGCAGTTCCAGATTCGGGCAGCCCCAGCATTTT. Translation: CASSSRFGQPQHF. The full variable domain, rest sourced from reference TRBV28 and TRBJ1-5, is DVKVTQSSRYLVKRTGEKVFLECVQDMDHENMFWYRQDPGLGLRLIYFSYDVKMKEKGDIPEGYSVSREKKERFSLILESASTNQTSMYLCASSSRFGQPQHFGDGTRLSIL.

Here the CDR3 reads CASRLGQGETPLHF. CDR3 coding DNA: TGTGCCAGCAGGCTGGGACAGGGTGAAACACCCCTCCACTTT. The J gene is TRBJ1-6, the V gene TRBV5-4; 9 bases line up with TRBD1. The CDR3 is 14 residues long. CDR1 and CDR2 from the germline V gene are SGHNT and YYREEE (reference sequence). The V segment lost 5 bases and the J segment 11 bases; nucleotides outside the gene matches: 8.

DNA of the CDR3: TGTGCCACCCGGGGACAGGGTCGTGGCTACACCTTC. It is translated as CATRGQGRGYTF. V usage is TRBV24-1 and J usage is TRBJ1-2, with 9 bases identical to TRBD1. V gave up 9 bases and J gave up 7 bases; unmatched junction bases: 5. CDR1 is KGHDR, CDR2 SFDVKD, per germline. This CDR3 comprises 12 residues.

The table lists this clone with many counts. This rearrangement joins TRBV30 to TRBJ1-2, with a tentative D call TRBD1 (6 bases). Deletions cut 3 bases from V and 2 bases from J, with 16 bases between. Per the germline V gene, CDR1 is GTSNPN and CDR2 is SVGIG (reference sequence). The length of the CDR3 is 15 residues. The CDR3 DNA reads TGTGCCTGGAGCTTTGGGACACATCAAAACTATGGCTACACCTTC. Encoded protein: CAWSFGTHQNYGYTF.

This clone has just one count. V usage is TRBV27 and J usage is TRBJ1-2; a possible D gene is TRBD1 (5 bases). Per germline, CDR1 MNHEY and CDR2 SMNVEV (reference sequence). The CDR3 consists of 14 residues. V shed 5 bases and J shed 4 bases, with 14 bases lying between them. The CDR3 here is CASSPFQGLYGYTF. DNA of the CDR3: TGTGCCAGCAGTCCTTTTCAGGGTCTCTATGGCTACACCTTC.

The chain combines TRBV18 with TRBJ1-1; D is perhaps TRBD1 (6 bases). CDR3 length: 14 residues. Germline assignment: CDR1 KGHSH and CDR2 LQKENI. The germline V and J ends were trimmed by 5 bases and 1 base, with 11 bases remaining between them. Here the CDR3 reads CASSSLGGNTEAFF. CDR3 DNA sequence: TGTGCCAGCTCATCCCTAGGGGGGAACACTGAAGCTTTCTTT.